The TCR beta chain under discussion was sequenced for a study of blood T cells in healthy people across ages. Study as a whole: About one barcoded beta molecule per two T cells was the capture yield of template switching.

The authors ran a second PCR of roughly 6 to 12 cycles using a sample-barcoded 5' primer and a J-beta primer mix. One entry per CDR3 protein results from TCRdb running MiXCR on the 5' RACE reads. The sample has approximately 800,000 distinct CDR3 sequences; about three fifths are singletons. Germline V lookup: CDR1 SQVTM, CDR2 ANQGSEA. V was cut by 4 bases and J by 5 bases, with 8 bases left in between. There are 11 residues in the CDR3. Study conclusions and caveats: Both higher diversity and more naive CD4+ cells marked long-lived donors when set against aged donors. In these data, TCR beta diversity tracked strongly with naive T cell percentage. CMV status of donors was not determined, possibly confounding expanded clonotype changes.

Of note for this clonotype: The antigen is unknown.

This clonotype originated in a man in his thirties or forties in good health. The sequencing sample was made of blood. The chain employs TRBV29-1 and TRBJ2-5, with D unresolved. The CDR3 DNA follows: TGCAGCGTTGGGGTAGGGGAGACCCAGTACTTC. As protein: CSVGVGETQYF.